This T cell receptor (beta chain) was documented in a study of T cells in Graves' hyperthyroidism and ophthalmopathy. At the level of the study: Peripheral blood sampling occurred at initial diagnosis, before any treatment.

Over 18 months, lack of ophthalmopathy progression marked Graves' hyperthyroidism as stable. Study results and limitations: The blood repertoire included most of the expanded thyroid clonotypes above 0.001.

Germline V gene lookup returns CDR1 MNHEY and CDR2 SVGAGI. The CDR3 consists of 15 residues. The V and J ends lost 2 bases and 3 bases respectively, with 14 bases between them. TCR beta CDR3 region amplification was performed from RNA transcripts. TCR CDR3 regions were first amplified by RT-PCR with HTBI primers. TCRdb itself ran the multiplex PCR reads through MiXCR, one entry per CDR3 protein. The sample has 300,000 to 350,000 distinct CDR3 sequences, 21% seen once. This clonotype was picked up many times. The antigen remains unidentified. The chain links TRBV6-5 to TRBJ2-7; TRBD2 is a possible D gene (7 bases). The sample was blood. The receptor was derived from a woman aged 45-65 years with Graves' hyperthyroidism. In nucleotides, the CDR3 is TGTGCCAGCAGTTACGGGGGGGGCGGGAGCTACGAGCAGTACTTC. It specifies CASSYGGGGSYEQYF.